These 5 T cell receptor beta chains were all obtained from the same sample, sequenced in a study of persistence of HIV-infected CD4 T cells (dated by TCRdb to 2018 to 2020). TCRbeta repertoires were sequenced from genomic DNA with the immunoSEQ hsTCRB assay version 4 in survey mode. TCRdb limited this immuneACCESS table to in-frame rearrangements with V and J called. A share of clones is missing; checked studies link under half to unresolved V genes, and the rest is unexplained. The sample table holds about 41,000 clones, of which approximately 78% were seen once. 14% of the sample comes from the top ten. Their antigen targets remain unknown. The treatment or condition label, read with the paper, signifies: suppressive antiretroviral therapy. A pool of overlapping HIV-1 Gag 15-mer peptides, at around 1 ug per peptide per mL, was used to stimulate the cells. Memory populations depleted of antigen-responding cells were obtained by sorting nonresponding CD40L-negative CD69-negative CD45RO-high memory CD4+ T cells.

The sample here was CD4+ T cells sorted from PBMCs after roughly 18-hour stimulation, taken from a patient who received antiretroviral therapy. The cell subset or site label, read with the paper, signifies: CD40L-CD69- CD45RO-high memory CD4 T cells not responding to Gag peptides. The receptor source for this set is an adult man with HIV who was CMV-seropositive.

This clone has only one observation. The chain is built from TRBV4-2 and TRBJ1-6; D possibly corresponds to TRBD1 (5 bases). The CDR3 extends over 16 amino acids. V lost 0 bases and J lost 6, with 12 bases in between. Germline V gene data show CDR1 as LGHNA and CDR2 as YNFKEQ. The chain's CDR3 is CASSQDPEGLNSPLHF. The CDR3 coding sequence is TGTGCCAGCAGCCAAGATCCAGAGGGACTTAATTCACCCCTCCACTTT.

This chain links TRBV29-1 with TRBJ1-3, with a tentative D call TRBD1 (6 bases). The CDR3 sequence is 11 residues long. Germline CDR1 and CDR2: SQVTM and ANQGSEA. Deletions cut 6 bases from V and 7 bases from J, with 10 bases between. The chain's CDR3 is CSVQQGNTIYF. The CDR3 region has the DNA TGCAGCGTCCAACAGGGCAACACCATATATTTT.

The rearrangement uses TRBV15 and TRBJ2-1; TRBD1 might be the D (5 bases). Germline V gene lookup returns CDR1 LNHNV and CDR2 YYDKDF (reference sequence). There are 13 residues in the CDR3. Trimming pared 0 bases from V and 10 bases from J, leaving 10 bases between. DNA of the CDR3: TGTGCCACCAGCAGAGATCAGGGTACGGAGCAGTTCTTC. It translates to CATSRDQGTEQFF.

V usage is TRBV15 and J usage is TRBJ2-1; 8 nucleotides agree with TRBD2. Germline V gene lookup returns CDR1 LNHNV and CDR2 YYDKDF (reference sequence). This CDR3 comprises 15 residues. Trimming at V came to 4 bases and at J to 4 bases, leaving 6 bases not matched to a gene. CDR3 DNA: TGTGCCACCAGCAAGGTGGTAGCGGGATACAATGAGCAGTTCTTC. Its protein is CATSKVVAGYNEQFF.

This sequence joins TRBV9 and TRBJ1-5; no definite D call. The V end lost 0 bases, the J end lost 4 bases, and 11 bases lay between the germline ends. CDR1 SGDLS and CDR2 YYNGEE come from the germline V gene. CDR3 length equals 15 residues. The CDR3 DNA sequence: TGTGCCAGCAGCGTAGGAGCAGGCCTTAATCAGCCCCAGCATTTT. This sequence encodes CASSVGAGLNQPQHF.